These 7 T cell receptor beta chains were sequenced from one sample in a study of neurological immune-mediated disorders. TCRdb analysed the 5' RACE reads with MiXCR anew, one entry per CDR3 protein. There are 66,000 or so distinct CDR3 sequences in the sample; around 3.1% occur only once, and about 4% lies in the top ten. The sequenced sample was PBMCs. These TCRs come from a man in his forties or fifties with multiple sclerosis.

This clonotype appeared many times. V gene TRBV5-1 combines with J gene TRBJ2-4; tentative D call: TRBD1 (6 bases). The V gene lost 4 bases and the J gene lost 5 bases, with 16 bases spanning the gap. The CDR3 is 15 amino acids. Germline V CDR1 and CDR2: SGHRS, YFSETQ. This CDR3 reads CASSPTVQGQNIQYF. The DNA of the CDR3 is TGCGCCAGCAGCCCAACAGTGCAGGGGCAAAACATTCAGTACTTC.

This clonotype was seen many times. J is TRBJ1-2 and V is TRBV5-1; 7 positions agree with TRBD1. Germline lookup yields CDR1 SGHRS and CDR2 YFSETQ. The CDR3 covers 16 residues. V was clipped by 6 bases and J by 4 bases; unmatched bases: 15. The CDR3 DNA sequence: TGCGCCAGCATCCTAAACCCAGACAGGGCAGGCTATGGCTACACCTTC. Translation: CASILNPDRAGYGYTF.

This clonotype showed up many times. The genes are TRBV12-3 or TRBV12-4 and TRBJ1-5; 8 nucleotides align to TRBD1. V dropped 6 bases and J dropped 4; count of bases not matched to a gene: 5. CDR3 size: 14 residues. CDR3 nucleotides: TGTGCCAGCAGCCGGGGACAGGTTAATCAGCCCCAGCATTTT. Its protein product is CASSRGQVNQPQHF.

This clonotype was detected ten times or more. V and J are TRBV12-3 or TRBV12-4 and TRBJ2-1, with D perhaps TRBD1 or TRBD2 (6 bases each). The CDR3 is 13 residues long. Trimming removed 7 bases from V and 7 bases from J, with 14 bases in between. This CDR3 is CASILWGANEQFF. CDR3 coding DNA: TGTGCCAGCATCCTCTGGGGGGCGAATGAGCAGTTCTTC.

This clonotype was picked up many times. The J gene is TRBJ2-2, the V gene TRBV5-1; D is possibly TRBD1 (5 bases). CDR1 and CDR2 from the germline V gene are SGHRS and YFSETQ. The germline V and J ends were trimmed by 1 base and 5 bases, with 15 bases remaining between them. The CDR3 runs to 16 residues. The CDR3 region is CASSLTVAGQTGELFF. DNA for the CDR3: TGCGCCAGCAGCTTGACGGTTGCAGGACAAACCGGGGAGCTGTTTTTT.

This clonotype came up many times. The DNA of the CDR3 is TGTGCCAGCGGAGACACACAAGAGACCCAGTACTTC. Its translation: CASGDTQETQYF. The chain carries TRBV2 and TRBJ2-5, with unresolved D. Germline values: CDR1 SNHLY, CDR2 FYNNEI. V was cut by 8 bases and J by 2 bases, with 9 bases left in between. CDR3 length: 12 amino acids.

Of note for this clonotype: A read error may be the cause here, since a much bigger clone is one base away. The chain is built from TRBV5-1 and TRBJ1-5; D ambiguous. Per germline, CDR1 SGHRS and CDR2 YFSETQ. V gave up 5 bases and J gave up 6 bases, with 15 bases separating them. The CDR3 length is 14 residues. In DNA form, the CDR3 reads TGCGCCAGCAGAATTGACACGGGAACTCAGCCCCAGCATTTT. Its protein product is CASRIDTGTQPQHF.